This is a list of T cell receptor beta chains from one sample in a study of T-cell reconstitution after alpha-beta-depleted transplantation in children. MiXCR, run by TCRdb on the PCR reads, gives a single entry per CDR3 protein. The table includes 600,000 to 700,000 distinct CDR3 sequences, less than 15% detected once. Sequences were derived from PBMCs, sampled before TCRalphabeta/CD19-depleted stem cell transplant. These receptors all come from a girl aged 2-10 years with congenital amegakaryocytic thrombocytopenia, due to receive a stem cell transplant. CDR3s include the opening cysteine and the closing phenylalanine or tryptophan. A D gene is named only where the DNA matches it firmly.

cdr3_aa: CASSPTGTSYEQYF; v_call: TRBV6-1; d_call: TRBD2; j_call: TRBJ2-7
cdr3_aa: CASSFAGSSYGYTF; v_call: TRBV11-1; d_call: -; j_call: TRBJ1-2
cdr3_aa: CASSLNRLAPDTQYF; v_call: TRBV5-1; d_call: -; j_call: TRBJ2-3
cdr3_aa: CASSIVSRQPQHF; v_call: TRBV19; d_call: -; j_call: TRBJ1-5
cdr3_aa: CASSYSWVNEQFF; v_call: TRBV6-5; d_call: -; j_call: TRBJ2-1
cdr3_aa: CASSLMTSGRYEQYF; v_call: TRBV5-1; d_call: TRBD2; j_call: TRBJ2-7
cdr3_aa: CASSFTGANYEQYF; v_call: TRBV5-1; d_call: TRBD1; j_call: TRBJ2-7
cdr3_aa: CKTGNTEAFF; v_call: TRBV20-1; d_call: -; j_call: TRBJ1-1
cdr3_aa: CAWSVGRPGELFF; v_call: TRBV30; d_call: -; j_call: TRBJ2-2
cdr3_aa: CASSSTRTGNEQFF; v_call: TRBV5-1; d_call: TRBD1; j_call: TRBJ2-1
cdr3_aa: CSANNRLIHFFSYNEQFF; v_call: TRBV20-1; d_call: -; j_call: TRBJ2-1
cdr3_aa: CASRAAPGTGEELFF; v_call: TRBV5-1; d_call: TRBD1; j_call: TRBJ2-2
cdr3_aa: CASSSPLLDVTDTQYF; v_call: TRBV5-1; d_call: -; j_call: TRBJ2-3
cdr3_aa: CASTPSARDSYEQYF; v_call: TRBV28; d_call: TRBD1; j_call: TRBJ2-7
cdr3_aa: CASNGITSTDTQYF; v_call: TRBV12-3/TRBV12-4; d_call: -; j_call: TRBJ2-3
cdr3_aa: CASCPNQETQYF; v_call: TRBV2; d_call: -; j_call: TRBJ2-5
cdr3_aa: CASSSRLAGSLKVQETQYF; v_call: TRBV7-7; d_call: TRBD2; j_call: TRBJ2-5
cdr3_aa: CACHEDGQPYEQYF; v_call: TRBV30; d_call: -; j_call: TRBJ2-7
cdr3_aa: CASSFQRARNEKLFF; v_call: TRBV12-3/TRBV12-4; d_call: -; j_call: TRBJ1-4
cdr3_aa: CASSTGANTEAFF; v_call: TRBV12-3/TRBV12-4; d_call: TRBD1; j_call: TRBJ1-1
cdr3_aa: CASSELSGRFNEQFF; v_call: TRBV5-1; d_call: TRBD2; j_call: TRBJ2-1
cdr3_aa: CASSRTASTDTQYF; v_call: TRBV12-3/TRBV12-4; d_call: -; j_call: TRBJ2-3
cdr3_aa: CASRTSGSPNQPGQGIDTQYF; v_call: TRBV11-2; d_call: TRBD2; j_call: TRBJ2-3
cdr3_aa: CASSPVGRIPSSSYNEQFF; v_call: TRBV5-1; d_call: -; j_call: TRBJ2-1
cdr3_aa: CSAQSGASPDYEQYF; v_call: TRBV20-1; d_call: -; j_call: TRBJ2-7
cdr3_aa: CSARDSGWNLGYEQYF; v_call: TRBV20-1; d_call: -; j_call: TRBJ2-7
cdr3_aa: CASSELAGGRRYNEQFF; v_call: TRBV6-1; d_call: TRBD2; j_call: TRBJ2-1
cdr3_aa: CASSPRQLGGYTF; v_call: TRBV25-1; d_call: -; j_call: TRBJ1-2
cdr3_aa: CASRPTSGIDNEQFF; v_call: TRBV5-1; d_call: TRBD2; j_call: TRBJ2-1
cdr3_aa: CATSEGHYGYTF; v_call: TRBV15; d_call: -; j_call: TRBJ1-2
cdr3_aa: CASRTPSGANVLTF; v_call: TRBV6-2/TRBV6-3; d_call: -; j_call: TRBJ2-6
cdr3_aa: CASSSGSSGRETQYF; v_call: TRBV7-8; d_call: TRBD2; j_call: TRBJ2-5
cdr3_aa: CSARAGTGFRSSGANVLTF; v_call: TRBV20-1; d_call: TRBD1; j_call: TRBJ2-6
cdr3_aa: CASSYGQGGNIQYF; v_call: TRBV6-5; d_call: -; j_call: TRBJ2-4
cdr3_aa: CASSLVPNYGYTF; v_call: TRBV12-3/TRBV12-4; d_call: -; j_call: TRBJ1-2
cdr3_aa: CAIRPSLGSNQPQHF; v_call: TRBV10-3; d_call: -; j_call: TRBJ1-5
cdr3_aa: CASTPGQGPVMNTEAFF; v_call: TRBV6-1; d_call: TRBD1; j_call: TRBJ1-1
cdr3_aa: CASSDQADTQYF; v_call: TRBV6-5; d_call: -; j_call: TRBJ2-3
cdr3_aa: CASSLGARGETQYF; v_call: TRBV18; d_call: -; j_call: TRBJ2-5
cdr3_aa: CASNLAQNTEAFF; v_call: TRBV2; d_call: -; j_call: TRBJ1-1
cdr3_aa: CASSHATSGRFADTQYF; v_call: TRBV6-5; d_call: TRBD2; j_call: TRBJ2-3
cdr3_aa: CSARVAGRDYGYTF; v_call: TRBV20-1; d_call: -; j_call: TRBJ1-2
cdr3_aa: CSARVSGTGYEQYF; v_call: TRBV20-1; d_call: TRBD2; j_call: TRBJ2-7
cdr3_aa: CSASGTGGNNEQFF; v_call: TRBV20-1; d_call: TRBD1; j_call: TRBJ2-1
cdr3_aa: CASSISSGHNEQFF; v_call: TRBV7-2; d_call: TRBD2; j_call: TRBJ2-1
cdr3_aa: CASSLYGTVPYEQYF; v_call: TRBV12-3/TRBV12-4; d_call: -; j_call: TRBJ2-7
cdr3_aa: CASSLDGRDYGYTF; v_call: TRBV5-1; d_call: -; j_call: TRBJ1-2
cdr3_aa: CASSKPALGRFSYNEQFF; v_call: TRBV11-2; d_call: -; j_call: TRBJ2-1
cdr3_aa: CASSLVGAPDTQYF; v_call: TRBV5-5; d_call: -; j_call: TRBJ2-3
cdr3_aa: CASSAYRGIRADTQYF; v_call: TRBV11-2; d_call: TRBD1; j_call: TRBJ2-3
cdr3_aa: CASSFPGSGANVLTF; v_call: TRBV7-8; d_call: -; j_call: TRBJ2-6
cdr3_aa: CASSLAAAQETQYF; v_call: TRBV11-2; d_call: -; j_call: TRBJ2-5